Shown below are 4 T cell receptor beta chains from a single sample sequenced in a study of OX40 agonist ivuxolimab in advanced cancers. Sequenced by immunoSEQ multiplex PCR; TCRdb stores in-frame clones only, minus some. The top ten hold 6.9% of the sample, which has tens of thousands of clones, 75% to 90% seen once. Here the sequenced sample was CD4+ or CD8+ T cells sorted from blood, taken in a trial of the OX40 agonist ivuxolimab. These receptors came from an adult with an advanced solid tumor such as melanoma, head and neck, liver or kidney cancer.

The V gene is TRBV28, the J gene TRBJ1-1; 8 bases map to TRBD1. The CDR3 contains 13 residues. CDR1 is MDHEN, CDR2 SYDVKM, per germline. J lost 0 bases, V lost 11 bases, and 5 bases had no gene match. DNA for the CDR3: TGTGCCGGTAGACAGGGGATGAACACTGAAGCTTTCTTT. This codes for CAGRQGMNTEAFF.

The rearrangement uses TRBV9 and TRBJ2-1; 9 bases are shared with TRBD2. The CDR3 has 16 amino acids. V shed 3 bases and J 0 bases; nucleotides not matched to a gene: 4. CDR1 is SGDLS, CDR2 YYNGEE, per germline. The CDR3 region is CASSELSGSSYNEQFF. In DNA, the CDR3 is TGTGCCAGCAGCGAACTTAGCGGGAGCTCCTACAATGAGCAGTTCTTC.

This chain's CDR3 is CASSRPGQAITDTQYF. The DNA of the CDR3 is TGTGCCAGCAGCCGCCCGGGACAGGCCATTACAGATACGCAGTATTTT. The V and J genes are TRBV16 and TRBJ2-3; TRBD1 matches 8 bases. The CDR3 has 16 amino acids. Germline CDR1 is KGHSY and CDR2 is FQNENV. Unmatched junction bases numbered 9, after V lost 4 bases and J lost 3 bases. Using reference TRBV16 and TRBJ2-3 for the parts outside the CDR3, the full variable domain is GEEVAQTPKHLVRGEGQKAKLYCAPIKGHSYVFWYQQVLKNEFKFLISFQNENVFDETGMPKERFSAKCLPNSPCSLEIQATKLEDSAVYFCASSRPGQAITDTQYFGPGTRLTVL.

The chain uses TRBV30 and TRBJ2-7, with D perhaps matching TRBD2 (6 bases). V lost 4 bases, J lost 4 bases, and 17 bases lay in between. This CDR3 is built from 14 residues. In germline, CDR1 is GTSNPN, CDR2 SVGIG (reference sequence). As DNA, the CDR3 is TGTGCCTGGACTCACGGGGCGGGAAGGTACGAGCAGTACTTC. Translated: CAWTHGAGRYEQYF.